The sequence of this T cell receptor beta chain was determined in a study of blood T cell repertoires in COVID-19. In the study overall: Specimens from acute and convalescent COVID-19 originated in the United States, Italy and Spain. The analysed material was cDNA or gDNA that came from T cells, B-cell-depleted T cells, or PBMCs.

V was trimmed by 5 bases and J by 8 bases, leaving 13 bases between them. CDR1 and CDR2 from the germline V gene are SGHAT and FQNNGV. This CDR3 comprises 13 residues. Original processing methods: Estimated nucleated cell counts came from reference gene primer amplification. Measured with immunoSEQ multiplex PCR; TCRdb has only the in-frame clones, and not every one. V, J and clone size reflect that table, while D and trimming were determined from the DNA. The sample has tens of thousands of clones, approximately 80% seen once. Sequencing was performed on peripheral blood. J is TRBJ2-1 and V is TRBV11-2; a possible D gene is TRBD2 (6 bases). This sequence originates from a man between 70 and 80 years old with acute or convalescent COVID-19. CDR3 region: CASSPSRGYEQFF. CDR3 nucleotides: TGTGCCAGCAGCCCAAGTCGGGGGTATGAGCAGTTCTTC. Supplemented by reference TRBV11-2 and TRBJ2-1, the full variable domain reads EAGVAQSPRYKIIEKRQSVAFWCNPISGHATLYWYQQILGQGPKLLIQFQNNGVVDDSQLPKDRFSAERLKGVDSTLKIQPAKLEDSAVYLCASSPSRGYEQFFGPGTRLTVL.